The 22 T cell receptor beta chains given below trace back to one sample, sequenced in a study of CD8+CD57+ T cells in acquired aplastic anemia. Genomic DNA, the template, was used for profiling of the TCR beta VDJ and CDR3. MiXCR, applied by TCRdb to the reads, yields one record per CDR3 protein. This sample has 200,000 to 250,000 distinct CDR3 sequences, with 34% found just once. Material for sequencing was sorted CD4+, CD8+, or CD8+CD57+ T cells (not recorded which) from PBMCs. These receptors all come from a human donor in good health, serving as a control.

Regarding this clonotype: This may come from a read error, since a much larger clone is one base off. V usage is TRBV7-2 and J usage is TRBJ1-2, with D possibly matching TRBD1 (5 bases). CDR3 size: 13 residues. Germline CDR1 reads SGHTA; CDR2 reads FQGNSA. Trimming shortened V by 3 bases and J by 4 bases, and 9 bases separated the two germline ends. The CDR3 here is CASSFGACYGYTF. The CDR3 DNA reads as TGTGCCAGCAGCTTCGGGGCTTGCTATGGCTACACCTTC. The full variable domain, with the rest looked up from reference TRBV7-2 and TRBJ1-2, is GAGVSQSPSNKVTEKGKDVELRCDPISGHTALYWYRQSLGQGLEFLIYFQGNSAPDKSGLPSDRFSAERTGGSVSTLTIQRTQQEDSAVYLCASSFGACYGYTFGSGTRLTVV.

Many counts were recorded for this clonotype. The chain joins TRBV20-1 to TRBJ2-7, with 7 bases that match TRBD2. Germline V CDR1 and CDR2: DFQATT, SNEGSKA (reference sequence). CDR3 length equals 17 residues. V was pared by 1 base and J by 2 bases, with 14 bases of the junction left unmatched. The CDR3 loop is CSARAIETSGTTYEQYF. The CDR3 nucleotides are TGCAGTGCTAGAGCCATAGAGACGAGCGGGACCACCTACGAGCAGTACTTC.

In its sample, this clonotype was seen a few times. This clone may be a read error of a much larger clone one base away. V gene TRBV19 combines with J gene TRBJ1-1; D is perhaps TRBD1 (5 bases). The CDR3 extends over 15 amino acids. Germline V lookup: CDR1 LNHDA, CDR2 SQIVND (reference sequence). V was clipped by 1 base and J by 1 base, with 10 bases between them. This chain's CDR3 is CASSIGGRRNTEAFF. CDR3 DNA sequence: TGTGCCAGTAGTATAGGGGGACGGAGGAACACTGAAGCTTTCTTT.

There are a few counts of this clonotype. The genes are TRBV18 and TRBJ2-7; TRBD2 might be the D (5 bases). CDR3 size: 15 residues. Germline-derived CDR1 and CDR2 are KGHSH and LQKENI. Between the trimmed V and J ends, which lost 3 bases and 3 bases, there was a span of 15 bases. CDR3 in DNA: TGTGCCAGCTCACCTCAGCGGCGCACGAACTACGAGCAGTACTTC. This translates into CASSPQRRTNYEQYF.

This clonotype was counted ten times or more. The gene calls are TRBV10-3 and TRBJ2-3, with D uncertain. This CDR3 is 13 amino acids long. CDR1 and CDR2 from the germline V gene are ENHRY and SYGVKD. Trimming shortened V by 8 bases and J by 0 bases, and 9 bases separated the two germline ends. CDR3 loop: CAIGPTSTDTQYF. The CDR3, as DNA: TGTGCCATCGGCCCGACTAGCACAGATACGCAGTATTTT.

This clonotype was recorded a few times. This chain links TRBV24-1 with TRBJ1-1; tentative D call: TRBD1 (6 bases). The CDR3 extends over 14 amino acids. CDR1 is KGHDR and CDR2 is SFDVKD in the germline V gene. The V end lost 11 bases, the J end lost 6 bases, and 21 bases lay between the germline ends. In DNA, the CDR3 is TGTGCCAGCAGCTCCCTGGACGGGGGGCCTGAAGCTTTCTTT. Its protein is CASSSLDGGPEAFF.

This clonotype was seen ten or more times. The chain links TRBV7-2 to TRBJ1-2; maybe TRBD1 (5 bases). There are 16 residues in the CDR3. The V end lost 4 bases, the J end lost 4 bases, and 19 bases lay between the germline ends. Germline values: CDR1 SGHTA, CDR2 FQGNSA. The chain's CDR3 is CASSSISRAGSYGYTF. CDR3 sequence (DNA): TGTGCCAGCAGCTCGATATCCAGGGCGGGATCCTATGGCTACACCTTC.

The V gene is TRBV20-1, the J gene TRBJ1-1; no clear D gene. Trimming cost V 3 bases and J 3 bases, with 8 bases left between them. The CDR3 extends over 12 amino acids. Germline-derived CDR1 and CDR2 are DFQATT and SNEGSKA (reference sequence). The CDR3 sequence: CSASNSYTEAFF. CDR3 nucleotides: TGCAGTGCTAGTAACAGCTACACTGAAGCTTTCTTT.

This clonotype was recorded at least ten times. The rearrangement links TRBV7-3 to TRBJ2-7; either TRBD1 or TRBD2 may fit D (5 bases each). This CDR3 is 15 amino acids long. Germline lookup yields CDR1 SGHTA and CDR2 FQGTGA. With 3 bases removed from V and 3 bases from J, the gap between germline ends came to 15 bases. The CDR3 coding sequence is TGTGCCAGCAGCTTGGCAGGGAGAAGTATCTACGAGCAGTACTTC. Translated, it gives CASSLAGRSIYEQYF.

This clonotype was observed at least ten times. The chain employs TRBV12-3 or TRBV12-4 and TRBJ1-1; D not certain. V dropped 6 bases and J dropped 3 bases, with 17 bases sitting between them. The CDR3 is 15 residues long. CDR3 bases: TGTGCCAGCAGCCAGGACTTCGGTGGACACACTGAAGCTTTCTTT. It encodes CASSQDFGGHTEAFF.

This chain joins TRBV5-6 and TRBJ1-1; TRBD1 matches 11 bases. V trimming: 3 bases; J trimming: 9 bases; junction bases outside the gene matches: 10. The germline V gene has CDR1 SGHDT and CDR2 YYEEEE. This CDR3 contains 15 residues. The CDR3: CASSWGQGDVQKAFF. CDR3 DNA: TGTGCCAGCAGCTGGGGACAGGGGGATGTACAGAAAGCTTTCTTT.

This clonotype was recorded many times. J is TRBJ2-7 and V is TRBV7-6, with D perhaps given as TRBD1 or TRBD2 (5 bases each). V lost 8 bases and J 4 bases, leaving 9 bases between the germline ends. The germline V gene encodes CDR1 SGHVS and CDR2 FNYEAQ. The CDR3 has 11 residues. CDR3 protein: CASSGRYEQYF. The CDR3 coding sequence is TGTGCCAGCTCGGGGCGATACGAGCAGTACTTC.

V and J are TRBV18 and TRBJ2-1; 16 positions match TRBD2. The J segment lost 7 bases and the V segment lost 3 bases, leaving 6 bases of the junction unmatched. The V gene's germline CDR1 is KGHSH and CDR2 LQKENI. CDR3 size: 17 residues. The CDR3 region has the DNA TGTGCCAGCTCACCGGGACTAGCGGGAGGGACGGTAAATGAGCAGTTCTTC. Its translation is CASSPGLAGGTVNEQFF.

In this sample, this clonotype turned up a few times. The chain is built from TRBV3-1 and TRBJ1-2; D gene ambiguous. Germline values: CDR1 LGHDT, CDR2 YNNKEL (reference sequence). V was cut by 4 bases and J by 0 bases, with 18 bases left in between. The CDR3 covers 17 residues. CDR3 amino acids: CASSPRLLSKANYGYTF. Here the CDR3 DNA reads TGTGCCAGCAGCCCAAGACTCCTATCAAAGGCTAACTATGGCTACACCTTC. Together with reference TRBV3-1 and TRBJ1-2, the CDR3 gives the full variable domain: DTAVSQTPKYLVTQMGNDKSIKCEQNLGHDTMYWYKQDSKKFLKIMFSYNNKELIINETVPNRFSPKSPDKAHLNLHINSLELGDSAVYFCASSPRLLSKANYGYTFGSGTRLTVV.

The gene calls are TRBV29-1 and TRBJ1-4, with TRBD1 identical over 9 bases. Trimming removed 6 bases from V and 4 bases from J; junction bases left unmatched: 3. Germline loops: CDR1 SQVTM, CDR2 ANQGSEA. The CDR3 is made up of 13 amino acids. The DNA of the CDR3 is TGCAGCGTGATGGACAGGGGTAATGAAAAACTGTTTTTT. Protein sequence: CSVMDRGNEKLFF.

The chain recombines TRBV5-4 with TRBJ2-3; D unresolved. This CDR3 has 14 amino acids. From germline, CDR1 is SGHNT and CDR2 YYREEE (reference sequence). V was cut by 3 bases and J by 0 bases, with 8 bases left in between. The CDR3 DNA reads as TGTGCCAGCAGCTCTCAGGACAGCACAGATACGCAGTATTTT. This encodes CASSSQDSTDTQYF.

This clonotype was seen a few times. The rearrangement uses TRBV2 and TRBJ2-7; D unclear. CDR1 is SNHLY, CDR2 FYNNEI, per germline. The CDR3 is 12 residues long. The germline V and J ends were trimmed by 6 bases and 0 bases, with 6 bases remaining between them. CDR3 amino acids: CASRESSYEQYF. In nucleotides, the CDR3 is TGTGCCAGCAGGGAAAGCTCCTACGAGCAGTACTTC.

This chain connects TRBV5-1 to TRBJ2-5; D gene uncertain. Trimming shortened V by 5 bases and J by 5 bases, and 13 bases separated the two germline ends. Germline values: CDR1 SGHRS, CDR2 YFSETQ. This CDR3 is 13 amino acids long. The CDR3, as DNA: TGCGCCAGCAGTCTTGTAATTCAGGAGACCCAGTACTTC. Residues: CASSLVIQETQYF.

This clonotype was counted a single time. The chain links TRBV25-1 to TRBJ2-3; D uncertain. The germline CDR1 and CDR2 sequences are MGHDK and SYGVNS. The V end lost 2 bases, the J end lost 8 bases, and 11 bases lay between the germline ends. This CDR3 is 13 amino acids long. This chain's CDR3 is CASSEVGIGTQYF. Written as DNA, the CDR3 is TGTGCCAGCAGTGAAGTAGGGATCGGTACGCAGTATTTT.

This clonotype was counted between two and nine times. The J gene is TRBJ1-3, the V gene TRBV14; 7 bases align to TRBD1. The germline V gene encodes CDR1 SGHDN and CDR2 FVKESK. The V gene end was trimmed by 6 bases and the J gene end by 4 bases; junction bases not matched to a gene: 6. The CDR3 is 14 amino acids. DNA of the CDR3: TGTGCCAGCAGGCAACAGGGGCCGGGAAACACCATATATTTT. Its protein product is CASRQQGPGNTIYF.

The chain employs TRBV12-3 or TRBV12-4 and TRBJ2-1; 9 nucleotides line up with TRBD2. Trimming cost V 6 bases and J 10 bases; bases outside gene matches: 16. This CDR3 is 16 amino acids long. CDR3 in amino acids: CASSSGLGGRVYEQFF. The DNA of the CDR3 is TGTGCCAGCAGCTCGGGTCTCGGCGGGAGGGTTTACGAGCAGTTCTTC.

For the CDR3, the DNA is TGTGCCAGCAGCCCAGCAGGGACAACTAACTATGGCTACACCTTC. Amino acid sequence: CASSPAGTTNYGYTF. This chain joins TRBV7-9 and TRBJ1-2; D possibly corresponds to TRBD1 (6 bases). In germline, CDR1 is SEHNR, CDR2 FQNEAQ (reference sequence). V shed 5 bases and J shed 0 bases, with 13 bases lying between them. There are 15 residues in the CDR3.